Below are 25 T cell receptor beta chains sequenced from a single sample in a study of T cell changes during pregnancy in multiple sclerosis. This table comes from immunoSEQ multiplex PCR, and its TCRdb copy is limited to in-frame clones, with some not included. The data contain 80,000 to 130,000 clones, approximately 94% of them singletons. This material consisted of peripheral blood, taken before pregnancy. The receptors were gathered from a female donor with multiple sclerosis, enrolled in a pregnancy study.

The genes are TRBV9 and TRBJ1-1, with D uncertain. V lost 5 bases to trimming and J lost 6 bases, with 8 bases between them. The length of the CDR3 is 11 residues. Germline values: CDR1 SGDLS, CDR2 YYNGEE. The CDR3 here is CASSSGAEAFF. In DNA form, the CDR3 reads TGTGCCAGCAGTAGCGGGGCTGAAGCTTTCTTT.

The chain combines TRBV27 with TRBJ2-2; 9 nucleotides match TRBD2. The V gene end was trimmed by 3 bases and the J gene end by 7 bases; junction bases not matched to a gene: 18. The CDR3 length is 19 residues. Germline lookup yields CDR1 MNHEY and CDR2 SMNVEV (reference sequence). The CDR3 coding sequence is TGTGCCAGCAGTTTGCCTCGTTCTAGTCCTAGCGGGAAGGGCGGGGAGCTGTTTTTT. It translates to CASSLPRSSPSGKGGELFF.

The chain joins TRBV11-1 to TRBJ1-1; 9 bases line up with TRBD1. V was pared by 6 bases and J by 3 bases, with 5 bases of the junction left unmatched. The CDR3 runs 14 residues. In germline, CDR1 is SGHAT, CDR2 FQDESV (reference sequence). The CDR3 nucleotides read TGTGCCAGCAGAGTCGACAGGGGGGACACTGAAGCTTTCTTT. This codes for CASRVDRGDTEAFF.

V and J are TRBV6-6 and TRBJ2-7; 8 nucleotides align to TRBD1. Per germline, CDR1 MNHNY and CDR2 SVGAGI (reference sequence). CDR3 length equals 15 residues. The trim removed 6 bases at V and 5 bases at J, leaving 12 bases unmatched. CDR3 nucleotides: TGTGCCAGCAGCCAAATAGGGACAGGTATTGACGAGCAGTACTTC. It encodes CASSQIGTGIDEQYF.

The rearrangement uses TRBV23-1 and TRBJ2-7, with TRBD1 matching 10 bases. TRBV23-1 is designated an ORF whose function remains uncertain. CDR3 length: 15 residues. Germline trimming cut 0 bases from V and 3 bases from J; bases unmatched to any gene: 2. The CDR3 DNA sequence: TGCGCCAGCAGTCAATCCAGGGACAGGGGCTACGAGCAGTACTTC. Translating it yields CASSQSRDRGYEQYF.

This sequence joins TRBV6-1 and TRBJ2-5, with 11 bases identical to TRBD2. CDR1 and CDR2 from the germline V gene are MNHNS and SASEGT. The CDR3 is made up of 18 amino acids. Trimming took 1 base from V and 1 from J; bases not matched to a gene: 8. The CDR3 sequence is CASSEVPRGLAVQETQYF. In DNA form, the CDR3 reads TGTGCCAGCAGTGAAGTCCCACGGGGACTAGCGGTCCAAGAGACCCAGTACTTC.

The chain uses TRBV27 and TRBJ2-3; TRBD2 agrees at 11 bases. V lost 6 bases and J lost 2; bases outside the gene matches: 19. The CDR3 is made up of 20 amino acids. CDR1 and CDR2 (germline): MNHEY, SMNVEV (reference sequence). In nucleotides, the CDR3 is TGTGCCAGCAGACTTAGGACCCATAGAGGGACTAGCGGAGTCACAGATACGCAGTATTTT. This encodes CASRLRTHRGTSGVTDTQYF.

The chain employs TRBV28 and TRBJ1-5; D perhaps matches TRBD1 (6 bases). Trimming removed 6 bases from V and 3 bases from J, with 15 bases in between. Germline V lookup: CDR1 MDHEN, CDR2 SYDVKM. This CDR3 has 15 residues. CDR3 region: CASRKTDRPNQPQHF. As DNA, the CDR3 is TGTGCCAGCAGAAAGACGGACAGACCCAATCAGCCCCAGCATTTT.

J is TRBJ2-7 and V is TRBV5-5; TRBD1 matches at 11 bases. In germline, CDR1 is SGHKS, CDR2 YYEKEE (reference sequence). With 4 bases clipped from V and 11 bases from J, the junction kept 14 bases outside the gene matches. The CDR3 loop spans 15 amino acids. As DNA, the CDR3 is TGTGCCAGCAGCCGAGGACAGGGGGCCAACCTTCGGGAGTACTTC. This translates into CASSRGQGANLREYF.

The chain couples TRBV7-3 to TRBJ2-1; D not certain. The germline V gene has CDR1 SGHTA and CDR2 FQGTGA. This CDR3 is built from 14 residues. The ends were cut back, 5 bases at V and 2 bases at J, with 10 bases in the middle. CDR3 in DNA: TGTGCCAGCAGCCCGGCTAGTGCCTACAATGAGCAGTTCTTC. It is translated as CASSPASAYNEQFF.

The V gene is TRBV18, the J gene TRBJ1-3, with D possibly TRBD1 on 5 matching bases. V dropped 3 bases and J dropped 2 bases, with 11 bases sitting between them. Germline CDR1 is KGHSH and CDR2 is LQKENI. The CDR3 length is 15 residues. As DNA, the CDR3 is TGTGCCAGCTCACCGGATTTGGGGCCTGGAAACACCATATATTTT. It translates to CASSPDLGPGNTIYF.

This chain joins TRBV7-7 and TRBJ2-7; 7 bases are shared with TRBD1. The germline gives CDR1 SSHAT, CDR2 FNYEAQ (reference sequence). Losses at the gene ends were 1 base for V and 3 bases for J; bases not matched to a gene: 9. The CDR3 extends over 16 amino acids. The CDR3, as DNA: TGTGCCAGCAGCTTAGTGACGGGACAGCAAAGCTACGAGCAGTACTTC. It is translated as CASSLVTGQQSYEQYF.

The rearrangement uses TRBV7-9 and TRBJ2-2; 7 bases line up with TRBD2. In germline, CDR1 is SEHNR, CDR2 FQNEAQ (reference sequence). The trim removed 3 bases at V and 5 bases at J, leaving 0 bases unmatched. The CDR3 totals 13 residues. The CDR3 loop reads CASSLGGTGELFF. Here the CDR3 DNA reads TGTGCCAGCAGCTTGGGGGGGACCGGGGAGCTGTTTTTT.

A single count supports this clone. The chain links TRBV9 to TRBJ2-1; D not resolved. In germline, CDR1 is SGDLS, CDR2 YYNGEE. The V and J ends lost 0 bases and 5 bases respectively, with 9 bases between them. This CDR3 region has 14 residues. Here the CDR3 reads CASSVGARNNEQFF. The CDR3 coding sequence is TGTGCCAGCAGCGTAGGGGCCCGGAACAATGAGCAGTTCTTC.

The rearrangement uses TRBV6-5 and TRBJ2-2; TRBD1 aligns across 7 bases. Per the germline V gene, CDR1 is MNHEY and CDR2 is SVGAGI. Trimming took 2 bases from V and 1 from J; bases not matched to a gene: 4. The CDR3 is 16 residues long. CDR3 in amino acids: CASSYEGARNTGELFF. CDR3 DNA sequence: TGTGCCAGCAGTTACGAGGGGGCCCGGAACACCGGGGAGCTGTTTTTT.

This chain connects TRBV27 to TRBJ2-2; weak D call: TRBD2 (6 bases). The CDR3 length is 15 residues. The germline V gene has CDR1 MNHEY and CDR2 SMNVEV (reference sequence). V was clipped by 6 bases and J by 5 bases, with 16 bases between them. CDR3 nucleotides: TGTGCCAGCAGCCAGGCGACTAGAGTAACCGGGGAGCTGTTTTTT. This gives the protein CASSQATRVTGELFF.

The J gene is TRBJ2-7, the V gene TRBV30; 12 bases align to TRBD2. Germline-derived CDR1 and CDR2 are GTSNPN and SVGIG (reference sequence). The CDR3 totals 15 residues. V shed 3 bases, J shed 0 bases, and the junction held 3 bases outside the gene matches. CDR3 DNA: TGTGCCTGGAGCCTAGCGGGAGGGAGCTCCTACGAGCAGTACTTC. Translated: CAWSLAGGSSYEQYF.

The chain couples TRBV25-1 to TRBJ2-1; D is undetermined. The CDR3 has 12 residues. In germline, CDR1 is MGHDK, CDR2 SYGVNS. The germline V and J ends were trimmed by 7 bases and 8 bases, with 12 bases remaining between them. DNA of the CDR3: TGTGCCAGCATTCGTACACCCCATGAGCAGTTCTTC. Translating it yields CASIRTPHEQFF. Supplemented by reference TRBV25-1 and TRBJ2-1, the full variable domain reads EADIYQTPRYLVIGTGKKITLECSQTMGHDKMYWYQQDPGMELHLIHYSYGVNSTEKGDLSSESTVSRIRTEHFPLTLESARPSHTSQYLCASIRTPHEQFFGPGTRLTVL.

The chain joins TRBV28 to TRBJ2-7; D is unclear. The germline CDR1 and CDR2 sequences are MDHEN and SYDVKM. The germline V and J ends were trimmed by 6 bases and 3 bases, with 12 bases remaining between them. The CDR3 runs 13 residues. The CDR3 sequence: CASSSGLYYEQYF. CDR3 nucleotides: TGTGCCAGCAGCTCCGGGTTGTACTACGAGCAGTACTTC. The entire variable domain, with the rest obtained from reference TRBV28 and TRBJ2-7, is as follows: DVKVTQSSRYLVKRTGEKVFLECVQDMDHENMFWYRQDPGLGLRLIYFSYDVKMKEKGDIPEGYSVSREKKERFSLILESASTNQTSMYLCASSSGLYYEQYFGPGTRLTVT.

This rearrangement joins TRBV10-1 to TRBJ2-3; the match to TRBD2 covers 9 bases. Trimming took 4 bases from V and 6 from J; bases not matched to a gene: 11. The CDR3 extends over 16 amino acids. Germline-derived CDR1 and CDR2 are WNHNN and SYGVQD (reference sequence). The CDR3 DNA sequence: TGCGCCAGCAGTGCCCAGGGAGCGGGAGGAGGGGATACGCAGTATTTT. It specifies CASSAQGAGGGDTQYF.

This sequence joins TRBV5-6 and TRBJ2-1; 8 bases match TRBD2. Losses at the gene ends were 0 bases for V and 6 bases for J; bases not matched to a gene: 8. CDR1 and CDR2 from the germline V gene are SGHDT and YYEEEE. The CDR3 consists of 16 residues. CDR3 loop: CASSLGGGTKSNEQFF. CDR3 nucleotide sequence: TGTGCCAGCAGCTTGGGCGGGGGGACGAAATCCAATGAGCAGTTCTTC. The full variable domain, in which reference TRBV5-6 and TRBJ2-1 provide the parts outside the CDR3, is DAGVTQSPTHLIKTRGQQVTLRCSPKSGHDTVSWYQQALGQGPQFIFQYYEEEERQRGNFPDRFSGHQFPNYSSELNVNALLLGDSALYLCASSLGGGTKSNEQFFGPGTRLTVL.

The rearrangement links TRBV19 to TRBJ2-2, with a tentative D call TRBD2 (5 bases). The CDR3 is 12 amino acids. Germline values: CDR1 LNHDA, CDR2 SQIVND (reference sequence). The CDR3 is CALSGSTGELFF. DNA of the CDR3: TGTGCTTTATCTGGGAGCACCGGGGAGCTGTTTTTT.

The J gene is TRBJ2-1, the V gene TRBV11-2, with 10 bases fitting TRBD2. The CDR3 sequence is 15 residues long. J was trimmed by 6 bases and V by 2 bases; bases with no gene match: 4. Germline lookup yields CDR1 SGHAT and CDR2 FQNNGV. The DNA for the CDR3 is TGTGCCAGCAGCTTAAAAGCGGGAGGGAGCAATGAGCAGTTCTTC. Translation gives CASSLKAGGSNEQFF.

The chain recombines TRBV4-2 with TRBJ2-1, with D possibly matching TRBD2 (5 bases). V was cut by 1 base and J by 2 bases, with 12 bases left in between. This CDR3 region has 16 residues. Germline assignment: CDR1 LGHNA and CDR2 YNFKEQ. The CDR3 sequence: CASSQGAATTYNEQFF. DNA of the CDR3: TGTGCCAGCAGCCAAGGAGCGGCCACCACCTACAATGAGCAGTTCTTC.

This chain joins TRBV27 and TRBJ1-2, with D unresolved. V was pared by 3 bases and J by 8 bases, with 16 bases between. The germline CDR1 and CDR2 sequences are MNHEY and SMNVEV (reference sequence). This CDR3 contains 14 residues. DNA for the CDR3: TGTGCCAGCAGTTTCTCACGGGGTACTGGGGGCTACACCTTC. This sequence encodes CASSFSRGTGGYTF.